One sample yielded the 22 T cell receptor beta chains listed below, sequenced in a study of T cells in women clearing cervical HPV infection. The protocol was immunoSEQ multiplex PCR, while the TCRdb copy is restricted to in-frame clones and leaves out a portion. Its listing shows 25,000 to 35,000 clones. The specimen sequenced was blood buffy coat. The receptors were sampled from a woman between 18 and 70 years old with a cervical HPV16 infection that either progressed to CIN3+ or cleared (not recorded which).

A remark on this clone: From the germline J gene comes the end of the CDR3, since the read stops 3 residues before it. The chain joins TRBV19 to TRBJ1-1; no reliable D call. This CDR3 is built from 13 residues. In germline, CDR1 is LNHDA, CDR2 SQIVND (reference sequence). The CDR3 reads CASSMWVADEAFF. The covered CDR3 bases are TGTGCCAGTAGTATGTGGGTAGCCGATGAG.

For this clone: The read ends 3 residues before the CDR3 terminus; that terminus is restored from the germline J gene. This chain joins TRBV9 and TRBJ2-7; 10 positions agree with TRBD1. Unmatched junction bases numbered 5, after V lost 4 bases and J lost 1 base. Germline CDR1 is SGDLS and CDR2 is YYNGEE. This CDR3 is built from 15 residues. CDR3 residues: CASSPGGQGSYEQYF. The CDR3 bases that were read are TGTGCCAGCAGCCCCGGGGGACAGGGGTCCTACGAG.

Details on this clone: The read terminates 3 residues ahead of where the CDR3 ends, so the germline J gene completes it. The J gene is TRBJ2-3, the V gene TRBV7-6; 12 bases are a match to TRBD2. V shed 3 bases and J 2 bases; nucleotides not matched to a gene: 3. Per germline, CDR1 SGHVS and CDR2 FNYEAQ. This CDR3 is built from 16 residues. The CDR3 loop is CASSLTSGGFTDTQYF. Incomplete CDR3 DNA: TGTGCCAGCAGCTTGACTAGCGGGGGATTCACAGATACG.

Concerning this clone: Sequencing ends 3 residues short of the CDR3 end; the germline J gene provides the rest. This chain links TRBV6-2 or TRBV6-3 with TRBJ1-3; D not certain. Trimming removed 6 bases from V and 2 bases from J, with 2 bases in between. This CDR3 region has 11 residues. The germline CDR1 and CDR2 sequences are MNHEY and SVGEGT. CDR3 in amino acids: CASSTGNTIYF. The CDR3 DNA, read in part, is TGTGCCAGCAGCACTGGAAACACC.

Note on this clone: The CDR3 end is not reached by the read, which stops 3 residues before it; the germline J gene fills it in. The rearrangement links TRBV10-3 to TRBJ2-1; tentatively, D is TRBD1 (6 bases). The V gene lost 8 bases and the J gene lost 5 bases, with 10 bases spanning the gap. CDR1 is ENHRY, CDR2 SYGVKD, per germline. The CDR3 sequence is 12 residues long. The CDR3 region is CAIGQINNEQFF. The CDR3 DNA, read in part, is TGTGCCATCGGACAGATCAACAATGAG.

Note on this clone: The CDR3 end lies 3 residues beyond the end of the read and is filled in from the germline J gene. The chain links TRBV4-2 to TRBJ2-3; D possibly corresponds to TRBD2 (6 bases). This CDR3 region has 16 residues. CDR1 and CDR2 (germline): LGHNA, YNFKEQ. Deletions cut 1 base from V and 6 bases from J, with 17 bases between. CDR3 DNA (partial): TGTGCCAGCAGCCAAGGGAGGGCTAGCTCCCAGGATACG. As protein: CASSQGRASSQDT. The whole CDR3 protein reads CASSQGRASSQDTQYF.

The CDR3 region is CASSPGQAGELFF. The covered CDR3 bases are TGCGCCAGCAGCCCCGGACAGGCCGGGGAG. This chain joins TRBV5-1 and TRBJ2-2; TRBD1 matches 7 bases. The read falls 3 residues short of the CDR3 end, and the missing part is taken from the germline J gene. Germline V gene data show CDR1 as SGHRS and CDR2 as YFSETQ. The V and J ends lost 4 bases and 6 bases, in that order; junction bases with no gene match: 3. The CDR3 contains 13 residues.

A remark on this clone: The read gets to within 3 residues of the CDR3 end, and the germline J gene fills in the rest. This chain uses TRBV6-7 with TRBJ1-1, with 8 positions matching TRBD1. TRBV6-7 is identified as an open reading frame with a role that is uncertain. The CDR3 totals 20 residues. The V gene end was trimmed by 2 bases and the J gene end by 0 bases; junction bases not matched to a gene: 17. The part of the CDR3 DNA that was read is TGTGCCAGCAGTTACCGGGAGTTTAGAGGACAGGGACTCATGAACACTGAA. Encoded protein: CASSYREFRGQGLMNTE. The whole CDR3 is CASSYREFRGQGLMNTEAFF.

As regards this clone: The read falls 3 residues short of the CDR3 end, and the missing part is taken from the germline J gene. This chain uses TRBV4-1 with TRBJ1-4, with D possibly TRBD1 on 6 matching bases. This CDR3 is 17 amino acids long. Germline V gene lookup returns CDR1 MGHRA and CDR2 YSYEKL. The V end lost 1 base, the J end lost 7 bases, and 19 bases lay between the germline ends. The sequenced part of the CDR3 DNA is TGCGCCAGCAGCCAAGTGGCGGGACAAGGGCGGGCTGAAAAA. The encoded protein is CASSQVAGQGRAEK. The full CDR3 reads CASSQVAGQGRAEKLFF.

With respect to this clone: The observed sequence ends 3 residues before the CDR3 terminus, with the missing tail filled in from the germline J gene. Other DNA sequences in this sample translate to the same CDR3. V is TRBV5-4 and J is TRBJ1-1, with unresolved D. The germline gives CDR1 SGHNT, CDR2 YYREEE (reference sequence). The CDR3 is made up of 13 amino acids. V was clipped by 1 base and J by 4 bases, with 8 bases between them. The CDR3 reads CASSLTGGTEAFF. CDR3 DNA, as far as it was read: TGTGCCAGCAGCTTGACTGGTGGCACTGAA.

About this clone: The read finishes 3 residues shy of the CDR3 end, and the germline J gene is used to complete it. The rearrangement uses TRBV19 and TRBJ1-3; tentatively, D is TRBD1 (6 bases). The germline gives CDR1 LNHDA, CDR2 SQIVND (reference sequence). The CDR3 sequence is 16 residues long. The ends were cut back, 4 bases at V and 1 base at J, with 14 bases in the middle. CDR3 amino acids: CASSTDRRESGNTIYF. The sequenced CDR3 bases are TGTGCCAGTAGTACTGACAGGAGGGAATCTGGAAACACC.

The sequenced part of the CDR3 DNA is TGTGCCAGCAGGCCCACAGGGGGCCATGGC. Amino acids: CASRPTGGHG. The whole CDR3 is CASRPTGGHGYTF. This chain links TRBV6-2 or TRBV6-3 with TRBJ1-2; 9 bases fit TRBD1. The missing CDR3 end, 3 residues past where the read stops, is filled in from the germline J gene. The CDR3 sequence is 13 residues long. Germline CDR1 and CDR2: MNHEY and SVGEGT. With V trimmed by 6 bases and J by 6 bases, 5 bases remained unmatched.

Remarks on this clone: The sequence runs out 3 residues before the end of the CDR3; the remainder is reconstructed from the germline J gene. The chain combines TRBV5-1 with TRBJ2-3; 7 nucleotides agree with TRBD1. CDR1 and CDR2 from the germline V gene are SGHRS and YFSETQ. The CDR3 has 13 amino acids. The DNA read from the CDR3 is TGCGCCAGCAGCTTTACAGGGGATCAGCCG. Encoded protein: CASSFTGDQP. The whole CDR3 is CASSFTGDQPQYF.

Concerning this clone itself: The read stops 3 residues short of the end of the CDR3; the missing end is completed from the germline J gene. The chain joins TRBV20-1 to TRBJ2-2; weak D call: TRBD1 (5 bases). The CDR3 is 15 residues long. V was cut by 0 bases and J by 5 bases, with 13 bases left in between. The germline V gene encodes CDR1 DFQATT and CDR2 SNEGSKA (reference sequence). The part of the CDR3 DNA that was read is TGCAGTGCTAGAGATCCAGGGTCAGGGACCGGGGAG. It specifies CSARDPGSGTGE. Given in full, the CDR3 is CSARDPGSGTGELFF.

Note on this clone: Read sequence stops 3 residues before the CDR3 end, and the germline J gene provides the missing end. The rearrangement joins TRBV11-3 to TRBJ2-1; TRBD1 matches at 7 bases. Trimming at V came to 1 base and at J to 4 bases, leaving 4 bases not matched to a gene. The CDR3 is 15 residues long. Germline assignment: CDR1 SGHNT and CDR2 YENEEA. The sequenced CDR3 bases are TGTGCCAGCAGCTTAGGGAACAGGGGATACAATGAG. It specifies CASSLGNRGYNE. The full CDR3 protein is CASSLGNRGYNEQFF.

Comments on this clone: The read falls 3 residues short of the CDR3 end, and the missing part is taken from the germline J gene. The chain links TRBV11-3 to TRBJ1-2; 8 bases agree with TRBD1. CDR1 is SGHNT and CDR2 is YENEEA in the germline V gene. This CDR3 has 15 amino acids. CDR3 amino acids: CASSPQGGLTHDYTF. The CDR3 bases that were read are TGTGCCAGCAGCCCACAGGGGGGATTAACCCACGAC.

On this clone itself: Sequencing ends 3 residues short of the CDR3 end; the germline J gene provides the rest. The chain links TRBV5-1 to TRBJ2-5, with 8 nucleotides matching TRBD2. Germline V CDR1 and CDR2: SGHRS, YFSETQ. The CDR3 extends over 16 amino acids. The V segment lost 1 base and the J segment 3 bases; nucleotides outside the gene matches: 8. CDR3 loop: CASSLWSSGVKETQYF. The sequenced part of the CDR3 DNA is TGCGCCAGCAGCTTGTGGAGTAGCGGGGTAAAAGAGACC.

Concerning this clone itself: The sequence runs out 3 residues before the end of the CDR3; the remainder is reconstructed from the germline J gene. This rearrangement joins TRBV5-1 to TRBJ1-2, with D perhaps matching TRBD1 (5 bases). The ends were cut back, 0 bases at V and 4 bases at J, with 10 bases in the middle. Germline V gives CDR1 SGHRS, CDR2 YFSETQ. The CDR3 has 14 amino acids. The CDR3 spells CASSLADRVYGYTF. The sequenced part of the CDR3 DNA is TGCGCCAGCAGCTTGGCAGACAGAGTCTATGGC. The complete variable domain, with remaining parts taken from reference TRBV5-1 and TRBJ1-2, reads KAGVTQTPRYLIKTRGQQVTLSCSPISGHRSVSWYQQTPGQGLQFLFEYFSETQRNKGNFPGRFSGRQFSNSRSEMNVSTLELGDSALYLCASSLADRVYGYTFGSGTRLTVV.

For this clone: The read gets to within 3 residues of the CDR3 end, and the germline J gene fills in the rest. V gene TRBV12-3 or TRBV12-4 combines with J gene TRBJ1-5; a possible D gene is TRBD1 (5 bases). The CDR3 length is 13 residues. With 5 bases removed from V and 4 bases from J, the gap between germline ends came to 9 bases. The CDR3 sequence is CASSDGGNQPQHF. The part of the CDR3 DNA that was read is TGTGCCAGCAGTGACGGGGGGAATCAGCCC.

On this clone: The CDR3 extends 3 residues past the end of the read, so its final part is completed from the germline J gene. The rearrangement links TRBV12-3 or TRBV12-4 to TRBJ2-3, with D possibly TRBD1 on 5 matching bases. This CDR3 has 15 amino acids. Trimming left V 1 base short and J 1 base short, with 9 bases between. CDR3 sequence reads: CASSLVGLRTDTQYF. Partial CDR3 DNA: TGTGCCAGCAGTTTAGTGGGGCTCCGCACAGATACG.

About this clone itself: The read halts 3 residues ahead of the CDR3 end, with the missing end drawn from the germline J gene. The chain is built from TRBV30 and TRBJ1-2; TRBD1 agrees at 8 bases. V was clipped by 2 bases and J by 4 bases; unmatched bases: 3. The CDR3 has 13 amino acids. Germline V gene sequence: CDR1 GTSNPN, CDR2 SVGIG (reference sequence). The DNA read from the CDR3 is TGTGCCTGGAGTAGGGACAGGCCCTATGGC. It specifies CAWSRDRPYG. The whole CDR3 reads CAWSRDRPYGYTF.

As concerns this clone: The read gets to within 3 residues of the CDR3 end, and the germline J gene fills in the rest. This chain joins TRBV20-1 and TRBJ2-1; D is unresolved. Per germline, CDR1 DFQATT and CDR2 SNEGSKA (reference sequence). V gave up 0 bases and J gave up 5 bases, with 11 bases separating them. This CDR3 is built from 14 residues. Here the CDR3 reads CSARDLWQNNEQFF. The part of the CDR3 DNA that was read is TGCAGTGCTAGAGATCTCTGGCAAAACAATGAG.